The text below deals with one TCR beta chain. The antigen remains unidentified. The data are from a study of T cell repertoires in cytomegalovirus infection. Study details: Public TCR beta signatures indicated both CMV infection and matching HLA type. Study-level results: HLA-C-restricted CMV-specific TCR beta clonotypes were dominant in the ex vivo response. The cumulative frequency of public TCR beta families identified carriers of CMV plus the relevant HLA.

TCRdb recomputed calls from the reads with MiXCR, one row per CDR3 protein. The sample consists of around 630,000 distinct CDR3 sequences, roughly 26% of them appearing once. Sequencing was carried out using CD8+ T cells from PBMCs. This clonotype originated in a human donor in good health (CMV status not recorded). Some clones in this sample may be carry-over from other donors' samples.

CDR3: CSVDGYSYEQYF. Written as DNA, the CDR3 is TGCAGCGTTGATGGTTACAGCTACGAGCAGTACTTC. The V call is TRBV29-1, the J call TRBJ2-7; D gene uncertain. The CDR3 has 12 residues. V was pared by 3 bases and J by 3 bases, with 9 bases between. The germline gives CDR1 SQVTM, CDR2 ANQGSEA.